The 26 T cell receptor beta chains reported below all come from one sample, sequenced in a study of spatial heterogeneity in lung cancer (dated by TCRdb to 2018 to 2020). Per the publication, the time point label means: sample taken at primary tumor resection. Preparation of the library involved 5' RACE. TCRdb names NextSeq 500 as the instrument used. TCRdb reprocessing: public reads trimmed at Q25 with fastp, clones called with MiXCR, in-frame beta chains kept. Rows with one shared CDR3 protein collapse into an entry with the most common genes and DNA. For this sample there are more than 60,000 distinct CDR3 sequences; about 6.6% appear just once. Roughly 14% of the sample is taken by the ten largest. The source material was PBMCs, sampled at surgery. Source of these receptors: a female donor with early-stage non-small cell lung cancer.

This clonotype was counted only a few times. The chain joins TRBV23-1 to TRBJ2-1, with D perhaps given as TRBD1 or TRBD2 (5 bases each). TRBV23-1 carries the ORF label, with uncertain function. The CDR3 sequence is 13 residues long. V was pared by 6 bases and J by 5 bases, with 11 bases between. This CDR3 reads CASRIPGHNEQFF. CDR3 nucleotide sequence: TGCGCCAGCAGGATACCGGGGCACAATGAGCAGTTCTTC.

This chain joins TRBV28 and TRBJ2-5; TRBD1 matches at 9 bases. There are 14 residues in the CDR3. V shed 6 bases, J shed 5 bases, and the junction held 7 bases outside the gene matches. CDR1 MDHEN and CDR2 SYDVKM come from the germline V gene. CDR3 residues: CASSNRQGGETQYF. The CDR3 DNA reads as TGTGCCAGCAGCAACCGACAGGGGGGGGAGACCCAGTACTTC. Full variable domain (remainder filled in from reference TRBV28 and TRBJ2-5): DVKVTQSSRYLVKRTGEKVFLECVQDMDHENMFWYRQDPGLGLRLIYFSYDVKMKEKGDIPEGYSVSREKKERFSLILESASTNQTSMYLCASSNRQGGETQYFGPGTRLLVL.

This clonotype showed up just a few times. The V gene is TRBV9, the J gene TRBJ2-2; D is possibly TRBD1 or TRBD2 (5 bases each). The CDR3 spans 16 residues. V dropped 0 bases and J dropped 6 bases, with 15 bases sitting between them. The germline CDR1 and CDR2 sequences are SGDLS and YYNGEE. The CDR3 DNA follows: TGTGCCAGCAGCGTAGGGGGCGGGCCGACAGCCGGGGAGCTGTTTTTT. Residues: CASSVGGGPTAGELFF.

This clonotype was found many times. J is TRBJ2-3 and V is TRBV5-1; 7 bases map to TRBD2. CDR3 length: 15 residues. Losses at the gene ends were 3 bases for V and 4 bases for J; bases not matched to a gene: 8. The germline CDR1 and CDR2 sequences are SGHRS and YFSETQ. The CDR3 sequence: CASSWGDREADTQYF. DNA of the CDR3: TGCGCCAGCAGCTGGGGGGACCGGGAGGCAGATACGCAGTATTTT.

Worth noting for this clonotype: The junction departs from the called germline gene at one end, perhaps through a read error. The chain uses TRBV20-1 and TRBJ2-3; D is ambiguous. The germline V gene encodes CDR1 DFQATT and CDR2 SNEGSKA (reference sequence). The CDR3 is 13 residues long. CDR3: CSVRALNTDTQYF. CDR3 nucleotides: TGCAGTGTTAGAGCCCTTAACACAGATACGCAGTATTTT.

This clonotype was seen at least ten times. This rearrangement joins TRBV28 to TRBJ1-5; 10 nucleotides match TRBD1. CDR3 length: 15 amino acids. With V trimmed by 6 bases and J by 0 bases, 2 bases remained unmatched. Germline lookup yields CDR1 MDHEN and CDR2 SYDVKM. The CDR3, as DNA: TGTGCCAGCAGGTGGGACAGGGGTAGCAATCAGCCCCAGCATTTT. Encoded protein: CASRWDRGSNQPQHF.

This clonotype was picked up a small number of times. The J gene is TRBJ2-7, the V gene TRBV5-5, with D uncertain. V was pared by 2 bases and J by 0 bases, with 9 bases between. CDR1 is SGHKS, CDR2 YYEKEE, per germline (reference sequence). CDR3 length: 14 residues. CDR3 sequence: CASSFDPSSYEQYV. The CDR3 DNA is TGTGCCAGCAGCTTCGACCCGAGCTCCTACGAGCAGTACGTC.

This clonotype was detected many times. The rearrangement uses TRBV5-5 and TRBJ1-2; no clear D. Germline V lookup: CDR1 SGHKS, CDR2 YYEKEE (reference sequence). V was cut by 0 bases and J by 4 bases, with 13 bases left in between. CDR3 size: 15 residues. The CDR3 here is CASSLVSRSSYGYTF. DNA for the CDR3: TGTGCCAGCAGCTTGGTCTCGCGCAGCTCCTATGGCTACACCTTC.

This chain joins TRBV12-3 or TRBV12-4 and TRBJ1-1; D gene uncertain. CDR3 length: 14 amino acids. Trimming stripped 0 bases from V and 0 bases from J, with 5 bases between. The CDR3, as DNA: TGTGCCAGCAGTTTAGCACAGATGAACACTGAAGCTTTCTTT. It translates to CASSLAQMNTEAFF.

This clonotype has at least ten counts. CDR3 nucleotide sequence: TGCAGCGTTGAAGATCTGTCGGGACTAGAGCGCTACAATGAGCAGTTCTTC. Its translation: CSVEDLSGLERYNEQFF. The V and J genes are TRBV29-1 and TRBJ2-1; 8 bases line up with TRBD2. Looked up from germline, CDR1 is SQVTM and CDR2 is ANQGSEA. This CDR3 contains 17 residues. J lost 3 bases, V lost 0 bases, and 10 bases had no gene match.

CDR3 amino acids: CASSPWGNYNEQFF. The CDR3 DNA follows: TGTGCCAGCTCACCATGGGGAAACTACAATGAGCAGTTCTTC. V is TRBV18 and J is TRBJ2-1, with unresolved D. V lost 2 bases, J lost 3 bases, and 8 bases lay in between. The CDR3 totals 14 residues. Germline V gene data show CDR1 as KGHSH and CDR2 as LQKENI.

The chain employs TRBV19 and TRBJ2-3; D may be TRBD2 (6 bases). The germline gives CDR1 LNHDA, CDR2 SQIVND (reference sequence). V was cut by 4 bases and J by 0 bases, with 11 bases left in between. This CDR3 has 15 residues. The CDR3 spells CASSSFAGSTDTQYF. Here the CDR3 DNA reads TGTGCCAGTAGTAGCTTCGCGGGGAGCACAGATACGCAGTATTTT.

In this sample, this clonotype turned up many times. This chain uses TRBV7-2 with TRBJ1-1, with D possibly TRBD1 on 5 matching bases. This CDR3 is built from 14 residues. Between the trimmed V and J ends, which lost 8 bases and 2 bases, there was a span of 15 bases. Looked up from germline, CDR1 is SGHTA and CDR2 is FQGNSA. The CDR3 here is CASVPSRANTEAFF. The DNA for the CDR3 is TGTGCCAGCGTCCCCTCCAGGGCTAACACTGAAGCTTTCTTT.

The chain has TRBV3-1 and TRBJ2-2; no clear D gene. Germline-derived CDR1 and CDR2 are LGHDT and YNNKEL (reference sequence). The CDR3 is made up of 15 amino acids. V lost 3 bases and J 3 bases, leaving 11 bases between the germline ends. The DNA for the CDR3 is TGTGCCAGCAGCCATAACCTAAGGCACACCGGGGAGCTGTTTTTT. Translation: CASSHNLRHTGELFF.

This clonotype was seen repeatedly, ten times or more. V usage is TRBV4-2 and J usage is TRBJ2-3, with a weak D call TRBD2 (5 bases). V lost 3 bases and J lost 2, with 9 bases in between. The germline gives CDR1 LGHNA, CDR2 YNFKEQ. The CDR3 spans 14 residues. CDR3 bases: TGTGCCAGCAGCCAGAGCGGACCCACAGATACGCAGTATTTT. Its protein product is CASSQSGPTDTQYF.

This clonotype was seen many times. J is TRBJ2-3 and V is TRBV6-5, with D perhaps assigned TRBD1 or TRBD2 (5 bases each). Per germline, CDR1 MNHEY and CDR2 SVGAGI. There are 15 residues in the CDR3. Trimming stripped 5 bases from V and 0 bases from J, with 12 bases between. CDR3 region: CASSPYRDSTDTQYF. CDR3 DNA: TGTGCCAGCAGTCCTTATCGGGACAGCACAGATACGCAGTATTTT.

This clonotype showed up many times. The J gene is TRBJ2-7, the V gene TRBV20-1; D is unclear. This CDR3 region has 15 residues. The germline CDR1 and CDR2 sequences are DFQATT and SNEGSKA (reference sequence). V was pared by 0 bases and J by 0 bases, with 12 bases between. The CDR3 loop is CSARDPSASSYEQYF. The CDR3 nucleotides read TGCAGTGCTAGAGATCCCAGCGCCAGCTCCTACGAGCAGTACTTC.

This clonotype has just a few counts. The rearrangement uses TRBV19 and TRBJ2-5; D uncertain. The germline V gene has CDR1 LNHDA and CDR2 SQIVND (reference sequence). The CDR3 is 12 amino acids. The V end was cut by 3 bases, the J end by 4 bases, with 6 bases between. DNA of the CDR3: TGTGCCAGTAGTATGATCGGAGAGACCCAGTACTTC. Its translation is CASSMIGETQYF.

This clonotype was counted ten times or more. This rearrangement joins TRBV6-5 to TRBJ2-3; weak D call: TRBD2 (5 bases). The CDR3 covers 15 residues. Per germline, CDR1 MNHEY and CDR2 SVGAGI. Trimming took 6 bases from V and 2 from J, leaving 15 bases between them. The CDR3 spells CASRPGIANTDTQYF. The CDR3 DNA follows: TGTGCCAGCAGACCCGGGATAGCGAACACAGATACGCAGTATTTT.

This rearrangement joins TRBV6-5 to TRBJ1-1; TRBD1 agrees at 7 bases. This CDR3 spans 13 amino acids. J lost 4 bases, V lost 8 bases, and 7 bases had no gene match. Germline V gene sequence: CDR1 MNHEY, CDR2 SVGAGI. CDR3: CASVRDSGTEAFF. CDR3 in DNA: TGTGCCAGCGTCCGGGACAGTGGCACTGAAGCTTTCTTT.

The chain has TRBV5-6 and TRBJ2-7; D is unresolved. The CDR3 totals 13 residues. Looked up from germline, CDR1 is SGHDT and CDR2 is YYEEEE. The V end lost 4 bases, the J end lost 5 bases, and 13 bases lay between the germline ends. CDR3 loop: CASSIELWNEQYF. As DNA, the CDR3 is TGTGCCAGCAGCATTGAGTTATGGAACGAGCAGTACTTC.

The J gene is TRBJ1-5, the V gene TRBV7-9; D uncertain. Germline V gene sequence: CDR1 SEHNR, CDR2 FQNEAQ (reference sequence). V lost 1 base and J lost 7, with 8 bases in between. The CDR3 runs to 13 residues. The CDR3 region has the DNA TGTGCCAGCAGCTTAGACACGAGGCAGCCCCAGCATTTT. Translating it yields CASSLDTRQPQHF.

A few counts support this clonotype. The chain joins TRBV20-1 to TRBJ1-5; no firm D call. V was clipped by 5 bases and J by 2 bases, with 16 bases between them. Germline loops: CDR1 DFQATT, CDR2 SNEGSKA (reference sequence). This CDR3 spans 15 amino acids. The CDR3 DNA follows: TGCAGTGCTCCCCTCGTTTCGGAGGGCAATCAGCCCCAGCATTTT. Protein sequence: CSAPLVSEGNQPQHF.

This clonotype was observed at least ten times. This chain connects TRBV18 to TRBJ2-3; D not resolved. This CDR3 is built from 16 residues. Germline lookup yields CDR1 KGHSH and CDR2 LQKENI. The germline V and J ends were trimmed by 5 bases and 2 bases, with 17 bases remaining between them. CDR3 amino acids: CASSKEGRTLTDTQYF. Here the CDR3 DNA reads TGTGCCAGCTCAAAGGAAGGGCGAACGCTCACAGATACGCAGTATTTT.

This clonotype has at least ten counts. The chain couples TRBV7-2 to TRBJ1-3; D is ambiguous. From germline, CDR1 is SGHTA and CDR2 FQGNSA. The germline V and J ends were trimmed by 1 base and 5 bases, with 6 bases remaining between them. CDR3 length equals 13 residues. The CDR3 spells CASSLDRRNTIYF. CDR3 nucleotide sequence: TGTGCCAGCAGCTTAGACAGACGAAACACCATATATTTT.

The CDR3 DNA sequence: TGCAGCATACGTTCCCGGGACACGGTAGAAAGATATAGCAATCAGCCCCAGCATTTT. This gives the protein CSIRSRDTVERYSNQPQHF. The chain couples TRBV29-1 to TRBJ1-5; a possible D gene is TRBD1 (6 bases). The CDR3 has 19 amino acids. Trimming took 8 bases from V and 0 from J, leaving 29 bases between them. Germline loops: CDR1 SQVTM, CDR2 ANQGSEA.